A single sample is the source of the 26 T cell receptor beta chains below, sequenced in a study of T cell responses to AZD1222 COVID-19 vaccine. Only in-frame clones appear in the TCRdb table, and some are missing; sequencing was by immunoSEQ multiplex PCR. The sample shows some 150,000 clones, around 92% of them seen only once. Specimen: peripheral blood, collected on day 0 of AZD1222 vaccination. The receptors shown here come from an adult in good health.

This chain uses TRBV19 with TRBJ1-2; no clear D gene. The V and J ends lost 1 base and 7 bases respectively, with 4 bases between them. The CDR3 covers 11 residues. Germline V gives CDR1 LNHDA, CDR2 SQIVND (reference sequence). CDR3 nucleotide sequence: TGTGCCAGTAGTATAGCGGGTGGCTACACCTTC. Encoded protein: CASSIAGGYTF.

The chain has TRBV10-3 and TRBJ1-2; 8 bases are a match to TRBD1. Germline CDR1 and CDR2: ENHRY and SYGVKD. Trimming took 10 bases from V and 3 from J; bases not matched to a gene: 4. CDR3 length: 12 residues. The CDR3 sequence is CATGQGHYGYTF. CDR3 sequence (DNA): TGTGCCACTGGACAGGGTCACTATGGCTACACCTTC.

This rearrangement joins TRBV5-4 to TRBJ1-2; the D gene is possibly TRBD1 (6 bases). V lost 2 bases, J lost 2 bases, and 13 bases lay in between. CDR3 length: 15 amino acids. The V gene's germline CDR1 is SGHNT and CDR2 YYREEE (reference sequence). CDR3 residues: CASSFGQRRNYGYTF. The DNA for the CDR3 is TGTGCCAGCAGCTTTGGACAGCGTCGAAACTATGGCTACACCTTC. Full variable domain (remainder filled in from reference TRBV5-4 and TRBJ1-2): ETGVTQSPTHLIKTRGQQVTLRCSSQSGHNTVSWYQQALGQGPQFIFQYYREEENGRGNFPPRFSGLQFPNYSSELNVNALELDDSALYLCASSFGQRRNYGYTFGSGTRLTVV.

CDR3 bases: TGTGCCAGCAGCTCGACTAGGGAGGGAGAGACCCAGTACTTC. Encoded protein: CASSSTREGETQYF. This chain uses TRBV5-4 with TRBJ2-5; 7 bases are a match to TRBD2. Germline-derived CDR1 and CDR2 are SGHNT and YYREEE (reference sequence). The CDR3 loop spans 14 amino acids. V gave up 3 bases and J gave up 4 bases; unmatched junction bases: 6.

This clone showed up just once. The chain has TRBV5-1 and TRBJ1-1; D possibly corresponds to TRBD1 (5 bases). Germline V gene sequence: CDR1 SGHRS, CDR2 YFSETQ. Between the trimmed V and J ends, which lost 1 base and 0 bases, there was a span of 13 bases. This CDR3 has 16 amino acids. CDR3 loop: CASSLIPTGMNTEAFF. As DNA, the CDR3 is TGCGCCAGCAGCTTGATCCCCACAGGCATGAACACTGAAGCTTTCTTT.

The chain links TRBV7-8 to TRBJ2-7, with D possibly being TRBD2 (7 bases). V was trimmed by 0 bases and J by 3 bases, leaving 15 bases between them. CDR3 length equals 16 residues. CDR1 and CDR2 from the germline V gene are SGHVS and FQNEAQ. CDR3: CASSLAQAGAFYEQYF. DNA of the CDR3: TGTGCCAGCAGCTTAGCGCAGGCGGGGGCGTTCTACGAGCAGTACTTC.

This sequence joins TRBV5-1 and TRBJ1-2, with D unclear. Germline V gene lookup returns CDR1 SGHRS and CDR2 YFSETQ. The V end lost 0 bases, the J end lost 5 bases, and 11 bases lay between the germline ends. This CDR3 comprises 14 residues. Written as DNA, the CDR3 is TGCGCCAGCAGCTTGGCCCAGGAGGGATATGGCTACACCTTC. Its protein is CASSLAQEGYGYTF. The full variable domain, rest sourced from reference TRBV5-1 and TRBJ1-2, is KAGVTQTPRYLIKTRGQQVTLSCSPISGHRSVSWYQQTPGQGLQFLFEYFSETQRNKGNFPGRFSGRQFSNSRSEMNVSTLELGDSALYLCASSLAQEGYGYTFGSGTRLTVV.

This chain links TRBV28 with TRBJ2-7, with 9 bases matching TRBD2. With 5 bases clipped from V and 3 bases from J, the junction kept 8 bases outside the gene matches. Germline CDR1 MDHEN, CDR2 SYDVKM. There are 15 residues in the CDR3. The CDR3 coding sequence is TGTGCCAGCAGTCTCCCCAGTAGCGGGGGCTACGAGCAGTACTTC. The encoded protein is CASSLPSSGGYEQYF.

The rearrangement uses TRBV2 and TRBJ2-7, with a tentative D call TRBD2 (5 bases). Germline V lookup: CDR1 SNHLY, CDR2 FYNNEI. CDR3 length equals 12 residues. Trimming removed 7 bases at V and 5 bases at J, with 12 bases between. The CDR3 DNA follows: TGTGCCAGCACGAGAGGGCGGGACGAGCAGTACTTC. Translated, it gives CASTRGRDEQYF.

The chain employs TRBV7-2 and TRBJ2-7; D is ambiguous. The CDR3 loop spans 16 amino acids. With 3 bases removed from V and 0 bases from J, the gap between germline ends came to 15 bases. In germline, CDR1 is SGHTA, CDR2 FQGNSA. CDR3 coding DNA: TGTGCCAGCAGCTTTACCCACGGTCTCGGCTCCTACGAGCAGTACTTC. Protein sequence: CASSFTHGLGSYEQYF. Drawing the rest from reference TRBV7-2 and TRBJ2-7, the complete variable domain is GAGVSQSPSNKVTEKGKDVELRCDPISGHTALYWYRQSLGQGLEFLIYFQGNSAPDKSGLPSDRFSAERTGGSVSTLTIQRTQQEDSAVYLCASSFTHGLGSYEQYFGPGTRLTVT.

The V gene is TRBV5-1, the J gene TRBJ1-3; unclear D gene. CDR3 size: 16 residues. Trimming took off 2 bases at V and 0 bases at J, with 12 bases between the two ends. CDR1 SGHRS and CDR2 YFSETQ come from the germline V gene. Here the CDR3 DNA reads TGCGCCAGCAGCTTAAACCAGCAGAACTCTGGAAACACCATATATTTT. Translating it yields CASSLNQQNSGNTIYF.

The V and J genes are TRBV7-6 and TRBJ2-3; D is ambiguous. The germline V gene encodes CDR1 SGHVS and CDR2 FNYEAQ. The CDR3 has 11 residues. Trimming cost V 2 bases and J 6 bases, with 3 bases left between them. The CDR3 DNA follows: TGTGCCAGCAGCTTATACGATACGCAGTATTTT. Translated, it gives CASSLYDTQYF.

This chain connects TRBV6-2 or TRBV6-3 to TRBJ2-3; 7 bases align to TRBD1. This CDR3 region has 19 residues. Germline lookup yields CDR1 MNHEY and CDR2 SVGEGT. The ends lost 2 bases at V and 2 bases at J; junction bases unmatched: 16. This CDR3 is CASSYPSGTRQGFTDTQYF. The CDR3 DNA reads as TGTGCCAGCAGTTACCCATCCGGGACAAGACAGGGATTCACAGATACGCAGTATTTT.

The chain carries TRBV27 and TRBJ2-5; 14 bases agree with TRBD2. Germline lookup yields CDR1 MNHEY and CDR2 SMNVEV (reference sequence). The junction had 8 bases not matched to a gene; V was cut back by 4 bases and J by 4 bases. The CDR3 is 17 amino acids. CDR3 sequence (DNA): TGTGCCAGCAGTTCGTACGAAGGGACTAGCGGGGGAGAGACCCAGTACTTC. Its translation: CASSSYEGTSGGETQYF.

V usage is TRBV2 and J usage is TRBJ1-2; 7 bases match TRBD1. The CDR3 covers 13 residues. J lost 3 bases, V lost 4 bases, and 2 bases had no gene match. CDR1 and CDR2 from the germline V gene are SNHLY and FYNNEI. CDR3 amino acids: CASSGDRYYGYTF. In DNA form, the CDR3 reads TGTGCCAGCAGTGGGGACAGATACTATGGCTACACCTTC.

The chain has TRBV5-1 and TRBJ2-2; 10 nucleotides agree with TRBD2. J gave up 3 bases and V 1 base, and 0 bases lay outside the gene matches. The germline gives CDR1 SGHRS, CDR2 YFSETQ. CDR3 length equals 15 residues. The DNA for the CDR3 is TGCGCCAGCAGCTTGCTAGCGGGAGACACCGGGGAGCTGTTTTTT. Encoded protein: CASSLLAGDTGELFF.

V usage is TRBV10-3 and J usage is TRBJ1-2, with D possibly matching TRBD1 (5 bases). The CDR3 totals 13 residues. V lost 0 bases and J lost 8, with 10 bases in between. Germline CDR1 ENHRY, CDR2 SYGVKD. CDR3 sequence: CAISESRGGGYTF. In nucleotides, the CDR3 is TGTGCCATCAGTGAGTCGAGGGGCGGGGGCTACACCTTC.

This sequence joins TRBV19 and TRBJ1-5; D possibly corresponds to TRBD1 (5 bases). CDR1 LNHDA and CDR2 SQIVND come from the germline V gene (reference sequence). The ends were cut back, 3 bases at V and 5 bases at J, with 14 bases in the middle. The CDR3 loop spans 15 amino acids. The CDR3 spells CASSMGSGLDQPQHF. CDR3 bases: TGTGCCAGTAGTATGGGGTCAGGGCTGGATCAGCCCCAGCATTTT.

The chain uses TRBV10-3 and TRBJ2-4; 9 nucleotides line up with TRBD1. The CDR3 extends over 15 amino acids. The junction had 3 bases not matched to a gene; V was cut back by 1 base and J by 5 bases. Germline CDR1 reads ENHRY; CDR2 reads SYGVKD. Here the CDR3 reads CAISEWTGAENIQYF. The CDR3 nucleotides are TGTGCCATCAGTGAGTGGACAGGGGCGGAAAACATTCAGTACTTC.

The chain combines TRBV7-9 with TRBJ2-7; tentatively, D is TRBD1 (5 bases). The CDR3 contains 15 residues. Germline CDR1 SEHNR, CDR2 FQNEAQ (reference sequence). Trimming took 5 bases from V and 3 from J, leaving 17 bases between them. The CDR3 nucleotides are TGTGCCAGCAGCCCGACGACTGACAGATTCTACGAGCAGTACTTC. Its protein product is CASSPTTDRFYEQYF.

The V and J genes are TRBV12-5 and TRBJ2-5; 8 nucleotides line up with TRBD1. The junction had 13 bases not matched to a gene; V was cut back by 5 bases and J by 5 bases. This CDR3 has 16 amino acids. From germline, CDR1 is LGHNT and CDR2 FRNRAP. DNA of the CDR3: TGTGCTAGTGGTCCAGACAGGGGAGGAAGATGGGAGACCCAGTACTTC. This translates into CASGPDRGGRWETQYF.

The chain links TRBV29-1 to TRBJ1-2; D is possibly TRBD1 (6 bases). Per the germline V gene, CDR1 is SQVTM and CDR2 is ANQGSEA. The CDR3 loop spans 12 amino acids. The CDR3 DNA reads as TGCAGTTTTACAGGGTCTGGGTATGGCTACACCTTC. As protein: CSFTGSGYGYTF.

The chain employs TRBV7-2 and TRBJ2-3; 8 positions agree with TRBD2. CDR1 and CDR2 (germline): SGHTA, FQGNSA. V shed 2 bases and J 0 bases; nucleotides not matched to a gene: 4. CDR3 size: 16 residues. CDR3 in amino acids: CASSLFRGGSTDTQYF. In DNA form, the CDR3 reads TGTGCCAGCAGCTTATTTCGGGGGGGCAGCACAGATACGCAGTATTTT.

The chain links TRBV19 to TRBJ2-5; TRBD2 might be the D (5 bases). The CDR3 covers 14 residues. Deletions cut 3 bases from V and 7 bases from J, with 15 bases between. Germline V gene sequence: CDR1 LNHDA, CDR2 SQIVND (reference sequence). CDR3 DNA: TGTGCCAGTAGTATGGAGGCAGACGACGGGACCCAGTACTTC. Its protein product is CASSMEADDGTQYF.

This clone was counted only a few times. The chain combines TRBV5-1 with TRBJ2-7; 12 bases are a match to TRBD1. The CDR3 is 16 amino acids. With V trimmed by 4 bases and J by 3 bases, 8 bases remained unmatched. CDR1 is SGHRS and CDR2 is YFSETQ in the germline V gene. CDR3 sequence reads: CASSAGDRGRIYEQYF. In DNA form, the CDR3 reads TGCGCCAGCAGCGCAGGGGACAGGGGGCGAATCTACGAGCAGTACTTC.

V is TRBV29-1 and J is TRBJ1-1; D is unclear. The CDR3 has 14 residues. Germline CDR1 SQVTM, CDR2 ANQGSEA. V lost 3 bases and J 4 bases, leaving 15 bases between the germline ends. In DNA form, the CDR3 reads TGCAGCGTTGATCTAGACGGGCGGGTCACTGAAGCTTTCTTT. Translated: CSVDLDGRVTEAFF.